The source of this TCR beta chain is a study of T cell clones after liver transplantation. Profiling relied on immunoSEQ multiplex PCR, and the TCRdb table lists in-frame clones only, not all of them. In the table there are fewer than 50,000 clones, 70% to 90% of which are singletons. Trimming took 3 bases from V and 0 from J, leaving 16 bases between them. The CDR3 sequence is 18 residues long. The germline CDR1 and CDR2 sequences are SGDLS and YYNGEE. V usage is TRBV9 and J usage is TRBJ2-6, with D possibly matching TRBD1 (6 bases). This TCR derives from a human patient who received a liver transplant. The graft donor may be the source of some T cells. Sequencing was performed on CD4+ T cells from blood, taken 24 months after liver transplant. DNA of the CDR3: TGTGCCAGCAGCGGCAGGGGCCAAGTCCCCTCTGGGGCCAACGTCCTGACTTTC. Its protein product is CASSGRGQVPSGANVLTF.